Each of the 24 T cell receptor beta chains below was sequenced from the same sample in a study of cytomegalovirus exposure and HLA in healthy donors. A multiplex PCR was run with 60 Vbeta primers and 13 Jbeta primers. Repertoires were generated with immunoSEQ multiplex PCR, while TCRdb's copy carries only in-frame clones and drops some. The data show hundreds of thousands of clones, around nine tenths seen once. The sequencing input was PBMCs. The receptors come from a young woman in good health and CMV-seronegative.

This clone appeared a single time. The chain couples TRBV7-8 to TRBJ1-5; 8 bases agree with TRBD1. The CDR3 extends over 14 amino acids. Germline CDR1 is SGHVS and CDR2 is FQNEAQ. The ends lost 6 bases at V and 7 bases at J; junction bases unmatched: 8. The chain's CDR3 is CASSPTGARQPQHF. CDR3 DNA: TGTGCCAGCAGTCCGACAGGGGCTCGGCAGCCCCAGCATTTT.

The gene calls are TRBV6-5 and TRBJ1-1; 9 bases align to TRBD1. The length of the CDR3 is 14 residues. Per the germline V gene, CDR1 is MNHEY and CDR2 is SVGAGI. V was pared by 5 bases and J by 3 bases, with 4 bases of the junction left unmatched. This CDR3 is CASSERQGDTEAFF. CDR3 DNA: TGTGCCAGCAGTGAACGACAGGGGGACACTGAAGCTTTCTTT.

This clone occurred once. The CDR3 loop is CASSLVVVGEQFF. In nucleotides, the CDR3 is TGCGCCAGCAGCTTGGTTGTTGTGGGCGAGCAGTTCTTC. The chain employs TRBV5-1 and TRBJ2-1; D unresolved. Germline values: CDR1 SGHRS, CDR2 YFSETQ. V lost 0 bases and J lost 10, with 11 bases in between. This CDR3 is 13 amino acids long.

This clone appeared once. V usage is TRBV6-5 and J usage is TRBJ1-5, with 7 bases lining up with TRBD1. The CDR3 is 15 amino acids. Germline V CDR1 and CDR2: MNHEY, SVGAGI. V was pared by 5 bases and J by 4 bases, with 8 bases of the junction left unmatched. The CDR3 is CASSRTGTRNQPQHF. The CDR3, as DNA: TGTGCCAGCAGTCGGACAGGAACGAGAAATCAGCCCCAGCATTTT.

This rearrangement joins TRBV12-5 to TRBJ2-1; 8 bases map to TRBD1. There are 13 residues in the CDR3. With 6 bases clipped from V and 8 bases from J, the junction kept 6 bases outside the gene matches. The V gene's germline CDR1 is LGHNT and CDR2 FRNRAP. CDR3 sequence reads: CASGHGTGDEQFF. As DNA, the CDR3 is TGTGCTAGTGGCCACGGGACAGGTGATGAGCAGTTCTTC.

This clone has more than one count but fewer than ten. The chain carries TRBV7-9 and TRBJ2-6; tentative D call: TRBD2 (5 bases). Per germline, CDR1 SEHNR and CDR2 FQNEAQ (reference sequence). V was pared by 1 base and J by 0 bases, with 10 bases between. This CDR3 has 17 amino acids. The DNA for the CDR3 is TGTGCCAGCAGCTTAGACGGCGCGGGCTCTGGGGCCAACGTCCTGACTTTC. The encoded protein is CASSLDGAGSGANVLTF.

The chain combines TRBV6-6 with TRBJ2-1, with D possibly being TRBD2 (6 bases). Per germline, CDR1 MNHNY and CDR2 SVGAGI (reference sequence). V lost 0 bases and J 9 bases, leaving 9 bases between the germline ends. The CDR3 totals 13 residues. The CDR3 DNA reads TGTGCCAGCAGTTACTCGACTAGATCTGAGCAGTTCTTC. The encoded protein is CASSYSTRSEQFF.

The chain recombines TRBV5-1 with TRBJ1-2; D remains unclear. Deletions cut 0 bases from V and 4 bases from J, with 7 bases between. The CDR3 runs to 13 residues. Germline V lookup: CDR1 SGHRS, CDR2 YFSETQ. DNA of the CDR3: TGCGCCAGCAGCTTGGAGACGGGCTATGGCTACACCTTC. It is translated as CASSLETGYGYTF.

In its sample, this clone was seen once. The chain couples TRBV25-1 to TRBJ1-2; D might be TRBD1 (5 bases). Germline CDR1 is MGHDK and CDR2 is SYGVNS. This CDR3 is 14 amino acids long. V lost 3 bases, J lost 3 bases, and 11 bases lay in between. For the CDR3, the DNA is TGTGCCAGCAGTGAGGGGGGGGAGCACTATGGCTACACCTTC. Translated, it gives CASSEGGEHYGYTF.

V and J are TRBV13 and TRBJ2-7, with 9 bases identical to TRBD1. Trimming at V came to 5 bases and at J to 3 bases, leaving 17 bases not matched to a gene. The CDR3 totals 18 residues. From germline, CDR1 is PRHDT and CDR2 FYEKMQ (reference sequence). Written as DNA, the CDR3 is TGTGCCAGCAGCCCCATAATGAAGGATGCGGACAGGGGCTACGAGCAGTACTTC. Protein product: CASSPIMKDADRGYEQYF. Variable domain in full (rest from reference TRBV13 and TRBJ2-7): AAGVIQSPRHLIKEKRETATLKCYPIPRHDTVYWYQQGPGQDPQFLISFYEKMQSDKGSIPDRFSAQQFSDYHSELNMSSLELGDSALYFCASSPIMKDADRGYEQYFGPGTRLTVT.

The chain is built from TRBV7-6 and TRBJ1-2; a weak D match, TRBD1 (6 bases). The CDR3 totals 17 residues. Per the germline V gene, CDR1 is SGHVS and CDR2 is FNYEAQ. The V end lost 1 base, the J end lost 6 bases, and 21 bases lay between the germline ends. The chain's CDR3 is CASSLVNGQGFGDGYTF. The CDR3 DNA reads as TGTGCCAGCAGCTTAGTAAACGGGCAGGGGTTTGGCGATGGCTACACCTTC.

V usage is TRBV12-5 and J usage is TRBJ2-1; 10 bases agree with TRBD2. The CDR3 totals 17 residues. Germline values: CDR1 LGHNT, CDR2 FRNRAP. V lost 5 bases and J lost 10; bases outside the gene matches: 17. The DNA for the CDR3 is TGTGCTAGTGGTCCCTCTTTGGCTAGCGGGGGTGTCCGGGAGCAGTTCTTC. Its protein product is CASGPSLASGGVREQFF. Looking up the rest from reference TRBV12-5 and TRBJ2-1 gives the full variable domain: DARVTQTPRHKVTEMGQEVTMRCQPILGHNTVFWYRQTMMQGLELLAYFRNRAPLDDSGMPKDRFSAEMPDATLATLKIQPSEPRDSAVYFCASGPSLASGGVREQFFGPGTRLTVL.

The gene calls are TRBV7-9 and TRBJ2-2, with TRBD2 matching 10 bases. Trimming took 5 bases from V and 6 from J; bases not matched to a gene: 9. The CDR3 has 16 amino acids. Looked up from germline, CDR1 is SEHNR and CDR2 is FQNEAQ (reference sequence). The CDR3 spells CASSPGLAEPAGELFF. The CDR3 nucleotides read TGTGCCAGCAGCCCCGGACTAGCGGAGCCCGCCGGGGAGCTGTTTTTT.

The gene calls are TRBV19 and TRBJ2-1, with D maybe TRBD2 (6 bases). The CDR3 contains 14 residues. Deletions cut 11 bases from V and 6 bases from J, with 20 bases between. The V gene's germline CDR1 is LNHDA and CDR2 SQIVND (reference sequence). The CDR3 region has the DNA TGTGCCTCCGATAGCGGTGGTTTTGGCAATGAGCAGTTCTTC. The encoded protein is CASDSGGFGNEQFF.

The chain carries TRBV7-9 and TRBJ2-1, with TRBD2 matching over 7 bases. Trimming cost V 11 bases and J 4 bases; bases outside gene matches: 8. The CDR3 sequence is 13 residues long. The V gene's germline CDR1 is SEHNR and CDR2 FQNEAQ (reference sequence). Here the CDR3 DNA reads TGTGCCTTGACCTTCGGGGGGTACAATGAGCAGTTCTTC. Translating gives CALTFGGYNEQFF. The variable domain in full, completed from reference TRBV7-9 and TRBJ2-1, reads DTGVSQNPRHKITKRGQNVTFRCDPISEHNRLYWYRQTLGQGPEFLTYFQNEAQLEKSRLLSDRFSAERPKGSFSTLEIQRTEQGDSAMYLCALTFGGYNEQFFGPGTRLTVL.

This chain joins TRBV10-3 and TRBJ2-1, with D maybe TRBD1 (6 bases). V was pared by 3 bases and J by 4 bases, with 19 bases between. The germline V gene encodes CDR1 ENHRY and CDR2 SYGVKD. The CDR3 is 17 residues long. The CDR3 is CAISDGKLGATYNEQFF. The CDR3 nucleotides read TGTGCCATCAGTGATGGGAAGCTGGGGGCAACGTACAATGAGCAGTTCTTC.

This rearrangement joins TRBV21-1 to TRBJ1-5; the DNA was not compared with TRBD1, the D call given in the table. TRBV21-1 is shown as a pseudogene. The CDR3 spans 16 residues. The CDR3 loop reads CASSIPDSRSNQPQHF. In DNA, the CDR3 is TGTGCCAGCAGCATACCGGACAGCCGGAGCAATCAGCCCCAGCATTTT.

V and J are TRBV29-1 and TRBJ1-1; TRBD1 matches at 11 bases. Germline CDR1 is SQVTM and CDR2 is ANQGSEA. The V gene end was trimmed by 7 bases and the J gene end by 7 bases; junction bases not matched to a gene: 8. This CDR3 has 13 residues. The CDR3 protein is CSAVTGTGGEAFF. CDR3 coding DNA: TGCAGCGCCGTCACCGGGACAGGGGGTGAAGCTTTCTTT.

The chain couples TRBV2 to TRBJ2-2; D uncertain. The CDR3 is 12 residues long. CDR1 and CDR2 (germline): SNHLY, FYNNEI. Trimming took 3 bases from V and 15 from J, leaving 14 bases between them. CDR3 region: CASSDEPAGLFF. The CDR3 coding sequence is TGTGCCAGCAGTGATGAACCCGCCGGGTTGTTTTTT.

This clone turned up a few times. The chain uses TRBV12-5 and TRBJ1-1; the D is unclear. V was cut by 2 bases and J by 3 bases, with 7 bases left in between. Germline V lookup: CDR1 LGHNT, CDR2 FRNRAP. The CDR3 sequence is 13 residues long. The CDR3 DNA reads TGTGCTAGTGGTTTGTGGAGTGACACTGAAGCTTTCTTT. Its protein is CASGLWSDTEAFF.

The V and J genes are TRBV4-2 and TRBJ1-5, with a weak D call TRBD1 (5 bases). The germline CDR1 and CDR2 sequences are LGHNA and YNFKEQ. Trimming stripped 1 base from V and 7 bases from J, with 14 bases between. This CDR3 spans 15 amino acids. CDR3 sequence reads: CASSQGAGLVQPQHF. CDR3 DNA sequence: TGTGCCAGCAGCCAAGGGGCAGGGCTGGTGCAGCCCCAGCATTTT.

The genes are TRBV2 and TRBJ1-5; D not certain. The CDR3 is 14 amino acids. With 9 bases removed from V and 5 bases from J, the gap between germline ends came to 17 bases. Germline lookup yields CDR1 SNHLY and CDR2 FYNNEI. In DNA, the CDR3 is TGTGCCAGTGCGAGTGCCAGGAAGGATCAGCCCCAGCATTTT. As protein: CASASARKDQPQHF. The full variable domain, with the rest looked up from reference TRBV2 and TRBJ1-5, is EPEVTQTPSHQVTQMGQEVILRCVPISNHLYFYWYRQILGQKVEFLVSFYNNEISEKSEIFDDQFSVERPDGSNFTLKIRSTKLEDSAMYFCASASARKDQPQHFGDGTRLSIL.

This clone was seen only once. The chain joins TRBV4-2 to TRBJ1-3; perhaps TRBD1 as D (6 bases). With 0 bases removed from V and 4 bases from J, the gap between germline ends came to 13 bases. Per the germline V gene, CDR1 is LGHNA and CDR2 is YNFKEQ. This CDR3 comprises 16 residues. In nucleotides, the CDR3 is TGTGCCAGCAGCCAAGACTGGACCAGGGGCGGAAACACCATATATTTT. It translates to CASSQDWTRGGNTIYF.

This clone was recorded once. The chain joins TRBV10-1 to TRBJ2-7; 11 nucleotides line up with TRBD2. The germline CDR1 and CDR2 sequences are WNHNN and SYGVQD (reference sequence). This CDR3 spans 15 amino acids. Unmatched junction bases numbered 3, after V lost 1 base and J lost 4 bases. CDR3 in DNA: TGCGCCAGCAGTGAGTTCGGGACTAGCGGTTACGAGCAGTACTTC. This codes for CASSEFGTSGYEQYF.